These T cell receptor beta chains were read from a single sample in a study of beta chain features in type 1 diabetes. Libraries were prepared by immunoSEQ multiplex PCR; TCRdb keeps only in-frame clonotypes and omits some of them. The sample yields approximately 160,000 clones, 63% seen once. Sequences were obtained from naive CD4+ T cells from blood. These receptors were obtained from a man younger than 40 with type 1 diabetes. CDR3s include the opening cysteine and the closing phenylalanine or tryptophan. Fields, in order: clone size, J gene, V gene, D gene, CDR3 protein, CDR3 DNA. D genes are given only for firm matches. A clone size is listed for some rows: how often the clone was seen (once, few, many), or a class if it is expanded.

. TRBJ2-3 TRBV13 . CASSLWTGVVADTQYF TGTGCCAGCAGCTTATGGACGGGGGTGGTAGCAGATACGCAGTATTTT
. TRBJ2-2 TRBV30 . CAWSVQNTGELFF TGTGCCTGGAGTGTACAGAACACCGGGGAGCTGTTTTTT
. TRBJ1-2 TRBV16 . CASSREENYGYTF TGTGCCAGCAGCCGGGAGGAGAACTATGGCTACACCTTC
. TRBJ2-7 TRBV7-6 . CASSLRGEHEQYF TGTGCCAGCAGCTTAAGGGGGGAACACGAGCAGTACTTC
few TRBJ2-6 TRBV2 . CASVGISGFSGANVLTF TGTGCCAGCGTGGGAATCTCGGGGTTCTCTGGGGCCAACGTCCTGACTTTC
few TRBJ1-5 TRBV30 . CAWSVAGDQPQHF TGTGCCTGGAGTGTAGCGGGGGATCAGCCCCAGCATTTT
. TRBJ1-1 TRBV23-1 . CASSQSSKNTEAFF TGCGCCAGCAGTCAATCGAGTAAGAACACTGAAGCTTTCTTT
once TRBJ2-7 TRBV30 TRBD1 CAWNPWTGGDEQYF TGTGCCTGGAATCCCTGGACAGGGGGTGACGAGCAGTACTTC
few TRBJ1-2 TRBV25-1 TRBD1 CASQGQESRGNYGYTF TGTGCCAGCCAGGGACAGGAGTCCCGGGGAAACTATGGCTACACCTTC
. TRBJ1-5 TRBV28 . CATSNSNQPQHF TGTGCCACCTCAAATAGCAATCAGCCCCAGCATTTT
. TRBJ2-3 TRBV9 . CASSAYLGSGTDTQYF TGTGCCAGCAGCGCCTATCTGGGTTCGGGCACAGATACGCAGTATTTT
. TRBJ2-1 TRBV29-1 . CSVEEESYNEQFF TGCAGCGTTGAGGAAGAGAGCTACAATGAGCAGTTCTTC
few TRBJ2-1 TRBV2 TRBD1 CASKTGSSYNEQFF TGTGCCAGCAAGACAGGGAGCTCCTACAATGAGCAGTTCTTC
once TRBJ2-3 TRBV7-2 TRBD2 CASSLGSSGISDTQYF TGTGCCAGCAGCTTAGGATCTAGCGGGATTTCGGATACGCAGTATTTT
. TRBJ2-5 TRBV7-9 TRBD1 CASSSGTGGDETQYF TGTGCCAGCAGCTCCGGGACAGGGGGCGATGAGACCCAGTACTTC
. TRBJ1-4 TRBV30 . CAWSVRPAEKLFF TGTGCCTGGAGTGTCCGCCCGGCGGAGAAACTGTTTTTT
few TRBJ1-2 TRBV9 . CASSVTPTANYGYTF TGTGCCAGCAGCGTAACCCCCACAGCTAACTATGGCTACACCTTC
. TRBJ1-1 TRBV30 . CAWSVQGDTEAFF TGTGCCTGGAGTGTACAAGGGGACACTGAAGCTTTCTTT
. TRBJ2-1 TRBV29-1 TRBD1 CSVEDRVLGDEQFF TGCAGCGTGGAAGACAGGGTTCTTGGCGATGAGCAGTTCTTC
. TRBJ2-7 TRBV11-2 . CASSLVQSYEQYF TGTGCCAGCAGCTTAGTACAATCCTACGAGCAGTACTTC
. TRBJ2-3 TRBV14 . CASSHLDSDTQYF TGTGCCAGCAGCCATCTGGACTCCGATACGCAGTATTTT
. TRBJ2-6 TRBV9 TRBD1 CASSPTGKTGANVLTF TGTGCCAGCAGCCCGACAGGGAAAACTGGGGCCAACGTCCTGACTTTC
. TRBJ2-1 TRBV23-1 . CASSPRDYNEQFF TGCGCCAGCAGTCCGAGAGACTACAATGAGCAGTTCTTC
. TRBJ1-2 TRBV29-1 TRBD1 CSVGDRVGGYTF TGCAGCGTTGGGGACAGGGTCGGTGGCTACACCTTC
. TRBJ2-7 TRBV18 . CASSPRDGSYEQYF TGTGCCAGCTCACCCCGGGACGGATCCTACGAGCAGTACTTC
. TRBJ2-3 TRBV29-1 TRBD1 CSVSGQVEDTQYF TGCAGCGTCTCGGGACAGGTCGAAGATACGCAGTATTTT